The next 9 T cell receptor beta chains were all read from a single sample in a study of shared clonotypes between healthy human individuals. Profiled with immunoSEQ multiplex PCR; TCRdb holds only in-frame clones, not every one. The repertoire has about 1.5 million clones, approximately 98% of them found once; the top ten carry around 0.45%. The sequencing sample was made of naive CD4+ T cells sorted from blood. Subset given: CD45RA+ positively selected. The receptors stem from a man aged 25 to 40 in good health.

V and J are TRBV7-6 and TRBJ2-7; possibly TRBD1 for D (6 bases). Germline V gene sequence: CDR1 SGHVS, CDR2 FNYEAQ. This CDR3 has 13 amino acids. V was shortened by 5 bases and J by 3 bases, with 11 bases between the two germline ends. CDR3: CASSVDSVYEQYF. Written as DNA, the CDR3 is TGTGCCAGCAGCGTGGACAGTGTCTACGAGCAGTACTTC.

The V and J genes are TRBV5-1 and TRBJ1-1; no firm D call. Germline V gene lookup returns CDR1 SGHRS and CDR2 YFSETQ. Trimming shortened V by 0 bases and J by 2 bases, and 5 bases separated the two germline ends. The CDR3 has 13 amino acids. The CDR3 DNA follows: TGCGCCAGCAGCTTGGTTGACAACACTGAAGCTTTCTTT. It codes for CASSLVDNTEAFF.

The gene calls are TRBV25-1 and TRBJ1-4; D not resolved. Germline V gene sequence: CDR1 MGHDK, CDR2 SYGVNS. The CDR3 has 12 residues. The germline V and J ends were trimmed by 1 base and 11 bases, with 8 bases remaining between them. The CDR3 coding sequence is TGTGCCAGCAGTGAATCGCTGGGGAAACTGTTTTTT. Its translation: CASSESLGKLFF.

The V gene is TRBV27, the J gene TRBJ2-3; tentatively, D is TRBD2 (7 bases). V was cut by 6 bases and J by 7 bases, with 23 bases left in between. Germline CDR1 and CDR2: MNHEY and SMNVEV (reference sequence). This CDR3 spans 16 amino acids. CDR3 amino acids: CASRSGGQGDHYTQYF. The CDR3 nucleotides read TGTGCCAGCAGGTCCGGGGGGCAGGGAGATCATTATACGCAGTATTTT.

V usage is TRBV25-1 and J usage is TRBJ2-1, with D tentatively TRBD1 (7 bases). CDR3 length: 15 residues. CDR1 MGHDK and CDR2 SYGVNS come from the germline V gene. Trimming left V 5 bases short and J 5 bases short, with 16 bases between. This chain's CDR3 is CASSKPTGRNNEQFF. CDR3 DNA sequence: TGTGCCAGCAGTAAACCGACAGGGAGGAACAATGAGCAGTTCTTC.

This clone was counted once. Different DNA sequences within this sample yield the same CDR3. The chain combines TRBV9 with TRBJ2-6, with D maybe TRBD1 (5 bases). Per the germline V gene, CDR1 is SGDLS and CDR2 is YYNGEE. There are 15 residues in the CDR3. The V and J ends lost 1 base and 0 bases respectively, with 5 bases between them. CDR3 protein: CASSVRGSGANVLTF. As DNA, the CDR3 is TGTGCCAGCAGCGTAAGGGGCTCTGGGGCCAACGTCCTGACTTTC.

On this clone: Other nucleotide sequences in the sample specify the same CDR3. The chain combines TRBV28 with TRBJ2-7; no clear D gene. The length of the CDR3 is 14 residues. Germline V gene data show CDR1 as MDHEN and CDR2 as SYDVKM. Trimming removed 2 bases from V and 3 bases from J, with 11 bases in between. The CDR3 DNA sequence: TGTGCCAGCAGTTTACCGCTGGATGGCTACGAGCAGTACTTC. Encoded protein: CASSLPLDGYEQYF.

The gene calls are TRBV19 and TRBJ2-3; 9 bases are shared with TRBD2. CDR3 length: 16 amino acids. V shed 3 bases, J shed 3 bases, and the junction held 7 bases outside the gene matches. CDR1 and CDR2 from the germline V gene are LNHDA and SQIVND (reference sequence). As DNA, the CDR3 is TGTGCCAGTAGTATTAACCGAGGACTAGCGACAGATACGCAGTATTTT. It translates to CASSINRGLATDTQYF.

The J gene is TRBJ1-1, the V gene TRBV11-1; D may be TRBD1 (5 bases). The ends were cut back, 5 bases at V and 2 bases at J, with 12 bases in the middle. The CDR3 length is 14 residues. CDR1 and CDR2 from the germline V gene are SGHAT and FQDESV (reference sequence). CDR3 sequence: CASSRPGGNTEAFF. DNA for the CDR3: TGTGCCAGCAGCCGCCCGGGGGGAAACACTGAAGCTTTCTTT.